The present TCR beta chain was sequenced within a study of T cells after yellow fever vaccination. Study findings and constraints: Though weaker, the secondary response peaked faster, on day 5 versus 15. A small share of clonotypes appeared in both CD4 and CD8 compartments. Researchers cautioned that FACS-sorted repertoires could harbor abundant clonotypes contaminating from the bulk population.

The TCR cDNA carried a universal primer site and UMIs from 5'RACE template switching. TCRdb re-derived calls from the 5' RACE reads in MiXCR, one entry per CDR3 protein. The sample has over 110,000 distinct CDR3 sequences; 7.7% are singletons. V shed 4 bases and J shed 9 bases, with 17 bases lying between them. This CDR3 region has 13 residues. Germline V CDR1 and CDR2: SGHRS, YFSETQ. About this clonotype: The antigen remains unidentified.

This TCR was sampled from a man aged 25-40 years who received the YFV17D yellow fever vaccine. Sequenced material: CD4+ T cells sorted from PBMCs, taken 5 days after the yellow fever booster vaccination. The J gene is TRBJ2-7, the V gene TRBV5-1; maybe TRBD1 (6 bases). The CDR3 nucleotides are TGCGCCAGCAGCGCGCCGGGACAACCGCGGCAGTACTTC. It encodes CASSAPGQPRQYF.